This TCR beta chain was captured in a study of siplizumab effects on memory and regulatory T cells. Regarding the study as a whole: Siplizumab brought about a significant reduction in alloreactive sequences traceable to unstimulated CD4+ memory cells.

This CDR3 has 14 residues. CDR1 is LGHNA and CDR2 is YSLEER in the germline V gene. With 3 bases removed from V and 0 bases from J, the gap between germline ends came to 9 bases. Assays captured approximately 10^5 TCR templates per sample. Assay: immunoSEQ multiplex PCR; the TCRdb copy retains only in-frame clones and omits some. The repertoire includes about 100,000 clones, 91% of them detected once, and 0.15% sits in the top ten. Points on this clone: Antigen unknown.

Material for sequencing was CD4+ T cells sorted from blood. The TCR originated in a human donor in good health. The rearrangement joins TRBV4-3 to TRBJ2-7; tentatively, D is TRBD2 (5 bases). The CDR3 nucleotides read TGCGCCAGCAGCCAGGACTCTCGCTCCTACGAGCAGTACTTC. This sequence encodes CASSQDSRSYEQYF.